This T cell receptor (beta chain) was retrieved from a study of T cells in localized non-small cell lung cancer. Repertoires were generated with immunoSEQ multiplex PCR, while TCRdb's copy carries only in-frame clones and drops some. This sample has around 30,000 clones, with approximately 90% found just once. Trimming took 3 bases from V and 5 from J; bases not matched to a gene: 0. Germline V gene lookup returns CDR1 GTSNPN and CDR2 SVGIG (reference sequence). The CDR3 spans 12 residues. The sequence derives from a female donor older than 55 with stage I lung adenocarcinoma. The chain is built from TRBV30 and TRBJ1-4; the match to TRBD1 covers 7 bases. The material was peripheral blood, obtained before any cancer treatment. CDR3 sequence: CAWRQGNEKLFF. The CDR3 nucleotides are TGTGCCTGGAGACAGGGGAATGAAAAACTGTTTTTT.